The rows below give T cell receptor beta chains drawn from one sample of a study of beta chain features in type 1 diabetes. Repertoires were generated with immunoSEQ multiplex PCR, while TCRdb's copy carries only in-frame clones and drops some. The repertoire includes 90,000 to 110,000 clones, 40% of them detected once, and less than 0.08% sits in the top ten. Sequencing used stem cell memory CD4+ T cells from blood. Source of these receptors: a woman in her late teens or twenties in good health. Both conserved end residues are trimmed from each CDR3. A D gene is named only where the DNA matches it firmly.

v_call	d_call	j_call	cdr3_aa
TRBV27	.	TRBJ2-1	ASSLSRGSDEQF
TRBV7-3	TRBD1	TRBJ2-1	ASSLKPGGTYNEQF
TRBV5-1	.	TRBJ1-2	ASSFLFENGYT
TRBV6-6	.	TRBJ1-5	ASLATEYSNQPQH
TRBV7-9	.	TRBJ2-1	ASSSTADGYNEQF
TRBV29-1	.	TRBJ1-2	SVAPRLNYGYT
TRBV5-4	.	TRBJ2-7	ASSLGRRIYEQY
TRBV7-9	TRBD2	TRBJ2-4	ASSLGGGGRTSAPNIQY
TRBV27	.	TRBJ2-2	ASSLEGLRTGELF
TRBV14	.	TRBJ1-2	ASSLGVIYGYT
TRBV7-9	TRBD1	TRBJ2-7	ASSLELDRSYEQY
TRBV5-1	TRBD2	TRBJ2-5	ASSLVGLAETQY
TRBV6-6	.	TRBJ1-1	ASSYSVNTEAF
TRBV18	.	TRBJ1-1	ASSPKQGNTEAF
TRBV18	TRBD1	TRBJ2-3	ASSPRTGGSADTQY
TRBV27	TRBD1	TRBJ1-1	ASSSTGATEAF
TRBV27	TRBD2	TRBJ2-5	ASRRLAGPNQETQY
TRBV29-1	.	TRBJ2-7	SSAGTNDYEQY
TRBV30	.	TRBJ2-1	AWSMGVEQF
TRBV27	TRBD1	TRBJ1-2	ASSRTQGVHNYGYT
TRBV7-9	TRBD2	TRBJ2-5	ASSSPLAGDGETQY
TRBV28	.	TRBJ2-7	ASSLPGAYEQY
TRBV11-2	TRBD1	TRBJ1-2	ASSLGFSRGEGYT
TRBV6-1	.	TRBJ2-7	ASSDPTREQY
TRBV7-2	.	TRBJ2-2	ASRNGLATGELF
TRBV30	TRBD2	TRBJ2-2	AWIAGGNTGELF
TRBV30	TRBD1	TRBJ2-5	AWRGQGAVETQY
TRBV28	TRBD2	TRBJ2-3	ASSSGTSGRINTDTQY
TRBV27	TRBD2	TRBJ2-2	ASSPFLAGVPGELF
TRBV11-2	.	TRBJ2-2	ASSPATGAVTGELF
TRBV27	.	TRBJ2-1	ASSLPGTYNEQF
TRBV19	.	TRBJ2-2	ASRQDRNTGELF
TRBV28	.	TRBJ2-1	ASRPIWSARVNEQF
TRBV7-2	.	TRBJ2-3	ASSSPRRPDTQY
TRBV18	.	TRBJ1-6	ASSPPAAGRANSPLH
TRBV5-1	TRBD1	TRBJ2-7	ASSLAWTGGYEQY
TRBV6-5	TRBD2	TRBJ2-2	ASSYLLASGELF
TRBV7-9	.	TRBJ2-2	ASINPKAGSTGELF
TRBV28	.	TRBJ2-7	ASSSGPLYEQY
TRBV11-1	TRBD1	TRBJ2-7	ASSYSLDRGLDEQY
TRBV6-5	.	TRBJ1-1	ASSPQSGRKTEAF